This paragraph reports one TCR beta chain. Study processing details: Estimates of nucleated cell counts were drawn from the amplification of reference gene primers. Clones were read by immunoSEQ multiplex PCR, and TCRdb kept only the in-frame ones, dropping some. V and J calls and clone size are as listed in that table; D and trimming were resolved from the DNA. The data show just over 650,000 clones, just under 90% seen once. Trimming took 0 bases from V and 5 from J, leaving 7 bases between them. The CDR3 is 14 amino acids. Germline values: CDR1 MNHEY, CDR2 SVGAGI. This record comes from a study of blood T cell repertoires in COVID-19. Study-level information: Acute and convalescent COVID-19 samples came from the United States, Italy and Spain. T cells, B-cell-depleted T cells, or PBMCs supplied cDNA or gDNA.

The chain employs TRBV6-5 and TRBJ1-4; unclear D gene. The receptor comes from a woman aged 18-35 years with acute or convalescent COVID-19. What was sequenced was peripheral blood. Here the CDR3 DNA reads TGTGCCAGCAGTTACTCAGTACAGAATGAAAAACTGTTTTTT. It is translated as CASSYSVQNEKLFF.